The T cell receptor (beta chain) under discussion was sequenced for a study of shared clonotypes between healthy human individuals. This CDR3 is 15 amino acids long. CDR1 and CDR2 (germline): MNHEY, SMNVEV (reference sequence). V lost 4 bases, J lost 7 bases, and 7 bases stayed unmatched. Per the study methods: Sequence data from immunoSEQ were junction-only and lacked quality scores; consequently, filtering differed. Libraries were prepared by immunoSEQ multiplex PCR; TCRdb keeps only in-frame clonotypes and omits some of them. That table is the source of V, J and clone size, and D and trimming were worked out from the DNA. The sample lists hundreds of thousands of clones, 76% occurring once. This clone came up many times.

The receptor was derived from a woman between 35 and 50 years old in good health. Some clones in this sample may be carry-over from other donors' samples. This chain joins TRBV27 and TRBJ2-1; 10 bases are a match to TRBD2. The sample comprised PBMCs. The CDR3 is CASSYLAGVWNEQFF. Here the CDR3 DNA reads TGTGCCAGCAGTTATCTAGCGGGAGTATGGAATGAGCAGTTCTTC.